This T cell receptor (beta chain) was sequenced for a study of radiotherapy plus CTLA-4 blockade in lung cancer. Some clones are missing from TCRdb's copy, which holds only in-frame ones; the method was immunoSEQ multiplex PCR. The sample has about 31,000 clones; around 70% are singletons. The CDR3 spans 14 residues. Germline CDR1 LNHDA, CDR2 SQIVND (reference sequence). V dropped 8 bases and J dropped 2 bases, with 16 bases sitting between them. On this clone: Its antigen is still unknown.

Chemo-refractory metastatic non-small-cell lung cancer patients were treated with focal radiation plus CTLA-4 blockade with ipilimumab. General study findings and limits: Blood-borne expansion of tumor-derived TCR clones followed radiotherapy plus ipilimumab.

The chain employs TRBV19 and TRBJ2-7; D possibly corresponds to TRBD2 (6 bases). The sequencing used peripheral blood, collected from a patient treated with radiotherapy plus ipilimumab. This receptor was obtained from a human donor with non-small cell lung cancer whose response to radiotherapy plus ipilimumab could not be evaluated. The DNA for the CDR3 is TGTGCCAGTTCCCCCCGGAGGGCCCCCTACGAGCAGTACTTC. Translating gives CASSPRRAPYEQYF. Full variable domain (rest looked up from reference TRBV19 and TRBJ2-7): DGGITQSPKYLFRKEGQNVTLSCEQNLNHDAMYWYRQDPGQGLRLIYYSQIVNDFQKGDIAEGYSVSREKKESFPLTVTSAQKNPTAFYLCASSPRRAPYEQYFGPGTRLTVT.